This T cell receptor beta chain derives from a study of early T cells in non-severe SARS-CoV-2 infection. Study-wide context: Chains were not paired, and sequencing was done on bulk RNA from unsorted whole blood. Overall study results and limits: Comparison of clonotypes with VDJdb favored anti-spike CD8 responses while missing private and CD4 specificities.

Germline V gene data show CDR1 as SEHNR and CDR2 as FQNEAQ (reference sequence). The V and J ends lost 4 bases and 2 bases respectively, with 12 bases between them. This CDR3 region has 16 residues. The sample holds a few counts of this clonotype. Its antigen is undetermined. Individual cDNA molecules were tagged with unique molecular identifiers, the study reported. One entry per CDR3 protein results from TCRdb running MiXCR on the 5' RACE reads. This sample has 65,000 to 85,000 distinct CDR3 sequences, with 10% found just once. This TCR came from an adult who was a healthcare worker with PCR-confirmed SARS-CoV-2 infection or an uninfected control (not recorded which). Sequencing was performed on whole blood, taken at baseline. The chain recombines TRBV7-9 with TRBJ2-6; the D gene could be TRBD1 or TRBD2 (5 bases each). The CDR3 DNA sequence: TGTGCCAGCAGCTCAGGGAGCCCCCCTGGGGCCAACGTCCTGACTTTC. Protein: CASSSGSPPGANVLTF.